These 20 T cell receptor beta chains were all obtained from the same sample, sequenced in a study of blood T cell repertoires in COVID-19. This table comes from immunoSEQ multiplex PCR, and its TCRdb copy is limited to in-frame clones, with some not included. The repertoire holds 310,000 or so clones, with roughly 89% as singletons. Material: peripheral blood. The receptors derive from a young man with COVID-19, enrolled during active disease.

The chain links TRBV28 to TRBJ2-3; 8 nucleotides agree with TRBD2. This CDR3 comprises 15 residues. CDR1 MDHEN and CDR2 SYDVKM come from the germline V gene. The V gene end was trimmed by 7 bases and the J gene end by 0 bases; junction bases not matched to a gene: 6. The CDR3 bases are TGTGCCAGCATCGGACTAGCCGCTAGCACAGATACGCAGTATTTT. Residues: CASIGLAASTDTQYF.

This chain links TRBV21-1 with TRBJ2-7; whether TRBD1, the table's D call, matches the DNA was not checked. TRBV21-1 represents a pseudogene. The CDR3 totals 15 residues. The CDR3 DNA follows: TGTGCCAGCAGCAAAGAAGACAGGTTCTCCTACGAGCAGTACTTC. Its translation: CASSKEDRFSYEQYF.

This chain connects TRBV3-1 (or the pseudogene TRBV3-2) to TRBJ2-2; 8 bases align to TRBD1. The CDR3 is 15 residues long. Germline CDR1 is LGHDT and CDR2 is YNNKEL (reference sequence). Unmatched junction bases numbered 6, after V lost 4 bases and J lost 5 bases. The CDR3 DNA follows: TGTGCCAGCAGCCTCACAGGGGGGAAGACCGGGGAGCTGTTTTTT. It is translated as CASSLTGGKTGELFF.

The rearrangement uses TRBV18 and TRBJ1-1; 8 bases fit TRBD1. Germline CDR1 is KGHSH and CDR2 is LQKENI. The CDR3 has 15 amino acids. V trimming: 4 bases; J trimming: 5 bases; junction bases outside the gene matches: 9. CDR3 protein: CASSLDRGQATEAFF. The DNA for the CDR3 is TGTGCCAGCTCACTAGACAGGGGTCAAGCTACTGAAGCTTTCTTT.

The chain carries TRBV6-2 or TRBV6-3 and TRBJ2-7; 7 nucleotides agree with TRBD1. The CDR3 is 14 amino acids. Germline V CDR1 and CDR2: MNHEY, SVGEGT. V trimming: 5 bases; J trimming: 3 bases; junction bases outside the gene matches: 7. CDR3 residues: CASSDRAWNYEQYF. The DNA for the CDR3 is TGTGCCAGCAGTGACAGGGCGTGGAACTACGAGCAGTACTTC.

The chain has TRBV4-3 and TRBJ2-7; possibly TRBD2 for D (5 bases). The CDR3 length is 16 residues. Trimming removed 4 bases at V and 3 bases at J, with 19 bases between. Per germline, CDR1 LGHNA and CDR2 YSLEER. CDR3 nucleotide sequence: TGCGCCAGCAGCCCGACGAGGACTCCGGAGTTCTACGAGCAGTACTTC. Translating gives CASSPTRTPEFYEQYF.

CDR3 in amino acids: CASSRGQGEVAQYF. The CDR3 bases are TGTGCCAGCAGTCGCGGACAGGGAGAAGTGGCCCAGTACTTC. The chain employs TRBV6-2 or TRBV6-3 and TRBJ2-5; 8 bases are a match to TRBD1. This CDR3 is 14 amino acids long. The junction had 11 bases not matched to a gene; V was cut back by 5 bases and J by 9 bases. Germline-derived CDR1 and CDR2 are MNHEY and SVGEGT.

The V gene is TRBV5-1, the J gene TRBJ1-5; 10 bases line up with TRBD1. Germline V gene lookup returns CDR1 SGHRS and CDR2 YFSETQ. This CDR3 region has 17 residues. Trimming took 4 bases from V and 2 from J; bases not matched to a gene: 9. The CDR3 DNA sequence: TGCGCCAGCAGCATCGGGACAGGGGCCGATGGCAATCAGCCCCAGCATTTT. It specifies CASSIGTGADGNQPQHF.

The chain employs TRBV2 and TRBJ1-1; TRBD1 aligns across 12 bases. V was clipped by 7 bases and J by 3 bases; unmatched bases: 6. CDR1 is SNHLY and CDR2 is FYNNEI in the germline V gene. This CDR3 is 15 amino acids long. This CDR3 reads CASTWDRGLYTEAFF. CDR3 coding DNA: TGTGCCAGCACCTGGGACAGGGGGCTGTACACTGAAGCTTTCTTT.

The chain employs TRBV5-4 and TRBJ1-2; tentative D call: TRBD1 (6 bases). Germline V gene sequence: CDR1 SGHNT, CDR2 YYREEE (reference sequence). CDR3 length: 14 residues. Trimming removed 0 bases from V and 6 bases from J, with 12 bases in between. CDR3 bases: TGTGCCAGCAGCTTGGTAGGGGGGGCGAATGGCTACACCTTC. This encodes CASSLVGGANGYTF.

The rearrangement joins TRBV19 to TRBJ2-6; 9 positions match TRBD1. CDR1 is LNHDA and CDR2 is SQIVND in the germline V gene (reference sequence). J lost 2 bases, V lost 11 bases, and 10 bases had no gene match. The CDR3 has 16 amino acids. DNA of the CDR3: TGTGCCTCCTCTGACAGGGGGTTAGCTGGGGCCAACGTCCTGACTTTC. It codes for CASSDRGLAGANVLTF.

This clone was detected only once. V usage is TRBV11-2 and J usage is TRBJ2-1, with 11 positions matching TRBD1. Germline V CDR1 and CDR2: SGHAT, FQNNGV. The CDR3 is 14 residues long. J gave up 8 bases and V 5 bases, and 5 bases lay outside the gene matches. CDR3 in DNA: TGTGCCAGCAGCCGGGACAGGGGGTGGGATGAGCAGTTCTTC. Its translation is CASSRDRGWDEQFF.

The chain couples TRBV9 to TRBJ2-3; D may be TRBD1 (6 bases). The germline V and J ends were trimmed by 0 bases and 3 bases, with 11 bases remaining between them. Looked up from germline, CDR1 is SGDLS and CDR2 is YYNGEE. This CDR3 is 15 amino acids long. CDR3 in DNA: TGTGCCAGCAGCGTAGGGACAGCTAATACAGATACGCAGTATTTT. This encodes CASSVGTANTDTQYF.

V gene TRBV28 combines with J gene TRBJ1-2, with a tentative D call TRBD1 (6 bases). The V gene's germline CDR1 is MDHEN and CDR2 SYDVKM. Trimming took off 2 bases at V and 3 bases at J, with 19 bases between the two ends. CDR3 length equals 17 residues. The CDR3 DNA reads TGTGCCAGCAGTTTAAGTGGGTATAGGGGGAAGGACTATGGCTACACCTTC. The encoded protein is CASSLSGYRGKDYGYTF.

The chain uses TRBV18 and TRBJ1-4, with a possible D match to TRBD1 (5 bases). This CDR3 has 15 residues. CDR1 and CDR2 from the germline V gene are KGHSH and LQKENI. V gave up 1 base and J gave up 4 bases, with 10 bases separating them. The CDR3 loop is CASSPLLGGNEKLFF. The CDR3 bases are TGTGCCAGCTCACCACTACTGGGGGGTAATGAAAAACTGTTTTTT. The full variable domain, completed using reference TRBV18 and TRBJ1-4, is NAGVMQNPRHLVRRRGQEARLRCSPMKGHSHVYWYRQLPEEGLKFMVYLQKENIIDESGMPKERFSAEFPKEGPSILRIQQVVRGDSAAYFCASSPLLGGNEKLFFGSGTQLSVL.

The V call is TRBV6-5, the J call TRBJ2-5; 10 positions agree with TRBD2. Germline V lookup: CDR1 MNHEY, CDR2 SVGAGI. The length of the CDR3 is 15 residues. Trimming removed 4 bases from V and 4 bases from J; junction bases left unmatched: 6. The CDR3 DNA follows: TGTGCCAGCAGTTGGAAGCGGGGGGGCCGAGAGACCCAGTACTTC. This gives the protein CASSWKRGGRETQYF.

The chain recombines TRBV6-1 with TRBJ2-2; 7 nucleotides line up with TRBD2. V lost 8 bases, J lost 2 bases, and 5 bases stayed unmatched. Germline CDR1 and CDR2: MNHNS and SASEGT. The CDR3 is made up of 14 amino acids. The CDR3 DNA follows: TGTGCCAGCTCGCCTAGCGGTAACACCGGGGAGCTGTTTTTT. Protein product: CASSPSGNTGELFF.

This clone was detected once. The chain couples TRBV5-6 to TRBJ1-5, with no clear D. The germline V gene encodes CDR1 SGHDT and CDR2 YYEEEE. The V end was cut by 0 bases, the J end by 5 bases, with 6 bases between. The CDR3 covers 13 residues. Here the CDR3 DNA reads TGTGCCAGCAGCTTGGCGAGAGATCAGCCCCAGCATTTT. Its protein product is CASSLARDQPQHF.

V usage is TRBV10-3 and J usage is TRBJ2-7; 10 nucleotides align to TRBD1. Germline V gene sequence: CDR1 ENHRY, CDR2 SYGVKD. After removal of 1 base from V and 5 bases from J, the junction contained 5 bases not matched to a gene. This CDR3 is 15 amino acids long. In nucleotides, the CDR3 is TGTGCCATCAGTGAGTGGGGGGACAGGGGAAACGAGCAGTACTTC. Encoded protein: CAISEWGDRGNEQYF.

The chain has TRBV27 and TRBJ2-7; TRBD1 matches at 8 bases. The germline gives CDR1 MNHEY, CDR2 SMNVEV (reference sequence). CDR3 size: 17 residues. Trimming cost V 5 bases and J 0 bases; bases outside gene matches: 12. CDR3 bases: TGTGCCAGCAGTCGCGCGACAGGGGCGTTTTTCTCCTACGAGCAGTACTTC. It specifies CASSRATGAFFSYEQYF.